The present T cell receptor (beta chain) was sequenced within a study of identical twins. Each CDR3 protein gets one entry after TCRdb re-called the 5' RACE reads with MiXCR. The sample lists some 200,000 distinct CDR3 sequences; 7.5% were seen once. This CDR3 spans 13 amino acids. The V end lost 7 bases, the J end lost 5 bases, and 15 bases lay between the germline ends. Germline V gives CDR1 ENHRY, CDR2 SYGVKD. Study results and caveats: Invariant MAIT and iNKT cells are populations that could partly confound zero-insertion analyses. Memory repertoires showed no such pattern, whereas abundant cord blood beta clonotypes carried fewer insertions.

The table lists this clonotype with many counts. The target antigen is unknown. These data were likewise used in another study, on yellow fever vaccine responses in identical twins. This second report adds: Reportedly, twins showed a vaccine T cell response that looked partly convergent and partly personalized.

The J gene is TRBJ2-7, the V gene TRBV10-3; D is perhaps TRBD1 (6 bases). Sequencing used memory (CD45RO+) T cells sorted from blood. This clonotype originated in a woman between 18 and 29 years old in good health. The CDR3 region is CAITAGQPDEQYF. The DNA of the CDR3 is TGTGCCATCACTGCTGGACAGCCTGACGAGCAGTACTTC.